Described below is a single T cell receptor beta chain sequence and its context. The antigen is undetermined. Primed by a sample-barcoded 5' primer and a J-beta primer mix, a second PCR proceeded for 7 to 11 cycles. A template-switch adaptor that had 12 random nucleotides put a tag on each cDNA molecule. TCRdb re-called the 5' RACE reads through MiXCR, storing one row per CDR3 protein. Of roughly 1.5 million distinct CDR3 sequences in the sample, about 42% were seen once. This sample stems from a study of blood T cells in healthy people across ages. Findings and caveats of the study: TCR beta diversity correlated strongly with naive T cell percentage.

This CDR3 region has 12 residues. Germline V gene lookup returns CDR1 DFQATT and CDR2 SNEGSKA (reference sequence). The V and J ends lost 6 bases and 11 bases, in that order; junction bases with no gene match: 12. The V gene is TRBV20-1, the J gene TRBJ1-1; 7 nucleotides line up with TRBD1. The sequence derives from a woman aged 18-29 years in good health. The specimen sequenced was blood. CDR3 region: CSAPQGSGGAFF. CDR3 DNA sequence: TGCAGTGCGCCACAGGGGAGTGGAGGTGCTTTCTTT.